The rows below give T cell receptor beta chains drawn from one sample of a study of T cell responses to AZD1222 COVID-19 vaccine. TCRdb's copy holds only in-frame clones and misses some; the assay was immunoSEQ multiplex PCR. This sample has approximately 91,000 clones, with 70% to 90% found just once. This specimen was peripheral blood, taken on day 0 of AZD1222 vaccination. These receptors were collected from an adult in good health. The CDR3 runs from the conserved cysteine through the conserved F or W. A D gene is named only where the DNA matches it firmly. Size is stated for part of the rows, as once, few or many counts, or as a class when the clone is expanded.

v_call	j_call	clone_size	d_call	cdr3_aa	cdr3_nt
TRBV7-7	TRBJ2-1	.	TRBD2	CASSQTGLAGNEQFF	TGTGCCAGCAGCCAGACGGGCCTAGCGGGCAATGAGCAGTTCTTC
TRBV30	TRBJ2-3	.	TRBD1	CAWSLGQVDSDTQYF	TGTGCCTGGAGTTTGGGACAGGTGGATTCAGATACGCAGTATTTT
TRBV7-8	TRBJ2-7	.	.	CASSLAREQYF	TGTGCCAGCAGCTTAGCACGTGAGCAGTACTTC
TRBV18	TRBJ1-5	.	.	CASSPGISNQPQHF	TGTGCCAGCTCACCAGGGATTAGCAATCAGCCCCAGCATTTT
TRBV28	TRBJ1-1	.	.	CASSLPNTEAFF	TGTGCCAGCAGTTTACCCAACACTGAAGCTTTCTTT
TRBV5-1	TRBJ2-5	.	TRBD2	CASSLSTSGETQYF	TGCGCCAGCAGCTTGTCGACTAGCGGAGAGACCCAGTACTTC
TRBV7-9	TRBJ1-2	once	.	CASSSGWSYGYTF	TGTGCCAGCAGCTCAGGATGGTCCTATGGCTACACCTTC
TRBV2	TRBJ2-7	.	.	CASRGSSYEQYF	TGTGCCAGCAGGGGCAGTTCCTACGAGCAGTACTTC
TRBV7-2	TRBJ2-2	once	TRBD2	CASSLFGGSGELFF	TGTGCCAGCAGCTTATTCGGGGGGAGCGGGGAGCTGTTTTTT
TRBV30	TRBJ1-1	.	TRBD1	CAWRKDRGATEAFF	TGTGCCTGGAGGAAGGACAGGGGGGCCACTGAAGCTTTCTTT
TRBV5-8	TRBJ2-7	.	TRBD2	CASSVDQRGPYEQYF	TGTGCCAGCAGCGTGGACCAGCGGGGGCCCTACGAGCAGTACTTC
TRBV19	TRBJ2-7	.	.	CASSIFPAPGAGNEQYF	TGTGCCAGTAGTATTTTCCCCGCGCCAGGGGCAGGGAACGAGCAGTACTTC
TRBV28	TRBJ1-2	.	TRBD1	CASQTGVHYGYTF	TGTGCCTCACAAACAGGGGTTCACTATGGCTACACCTTC
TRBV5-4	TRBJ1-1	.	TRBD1	CASSPEGQGAQGAEAFF	TGTGCCAGCAGCCCGGAGGGGCAGGGGGCGCAAGGAGCTGAAGCTTTCTTT
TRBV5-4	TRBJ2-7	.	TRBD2	CASSRGGSGVYEQYF	TGTGCCAGCAGCCGCGGGGGTAGCGGGGTCTACGAGCAGTACTTC
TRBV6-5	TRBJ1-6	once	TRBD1	CASSPGGLGSPLHF	TGTGCCAGCAGCCCAGGGGGCTTAGGTTCACCCCTCCACTTT
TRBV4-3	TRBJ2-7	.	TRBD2	CASSQDERGGFNEQYF	TGCGCCAGCAGCCAAGACGAGCGGGGGGGCTTCAACGAGCAGTACTTC